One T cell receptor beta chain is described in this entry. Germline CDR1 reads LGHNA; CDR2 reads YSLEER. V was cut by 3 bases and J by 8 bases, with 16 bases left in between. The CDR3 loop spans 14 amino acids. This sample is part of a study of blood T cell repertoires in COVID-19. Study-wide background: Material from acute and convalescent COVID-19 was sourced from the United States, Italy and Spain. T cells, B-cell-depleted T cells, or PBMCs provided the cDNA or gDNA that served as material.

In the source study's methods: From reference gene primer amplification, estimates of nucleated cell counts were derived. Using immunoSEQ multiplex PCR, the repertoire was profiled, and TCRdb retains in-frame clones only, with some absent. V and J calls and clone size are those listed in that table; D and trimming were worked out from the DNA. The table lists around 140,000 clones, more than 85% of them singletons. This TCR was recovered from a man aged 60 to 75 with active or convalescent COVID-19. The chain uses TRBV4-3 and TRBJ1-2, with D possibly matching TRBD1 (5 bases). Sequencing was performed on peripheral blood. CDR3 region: CASSQAGTWGGYTF. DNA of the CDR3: TGCGCCAGCAGCCAGGCCGGGACTTGGGGGGGCTACACCTTC.